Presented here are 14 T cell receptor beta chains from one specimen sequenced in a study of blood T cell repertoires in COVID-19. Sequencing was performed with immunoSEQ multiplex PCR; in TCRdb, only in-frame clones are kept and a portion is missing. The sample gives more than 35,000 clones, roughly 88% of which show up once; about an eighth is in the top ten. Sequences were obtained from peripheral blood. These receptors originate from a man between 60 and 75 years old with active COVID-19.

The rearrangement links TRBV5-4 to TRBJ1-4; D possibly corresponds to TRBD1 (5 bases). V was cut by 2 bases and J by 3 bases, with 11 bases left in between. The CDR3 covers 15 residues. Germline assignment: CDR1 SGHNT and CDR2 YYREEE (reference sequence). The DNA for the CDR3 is TGTGCCAGCAGCTTATGGGGGGAGCCTAATGAAAAACTGTTTTTT. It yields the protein CASSLWGEPNEKLFF.

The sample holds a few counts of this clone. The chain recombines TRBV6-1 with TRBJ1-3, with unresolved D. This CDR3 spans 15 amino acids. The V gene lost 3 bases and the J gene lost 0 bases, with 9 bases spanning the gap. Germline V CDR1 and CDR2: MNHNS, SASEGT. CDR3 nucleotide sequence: TGTGCCAGCAGTGATGGCATTATCTCTGGAAACACCATATATTTT. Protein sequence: CASSDGIISGNTIYF.

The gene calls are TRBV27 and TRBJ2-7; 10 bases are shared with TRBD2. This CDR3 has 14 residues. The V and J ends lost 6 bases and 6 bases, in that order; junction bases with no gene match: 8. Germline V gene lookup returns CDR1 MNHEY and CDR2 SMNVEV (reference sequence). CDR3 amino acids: CASRALAGALEQYF. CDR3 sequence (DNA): TGTGCCAGCAGGGCGCTAGCGGGAGCCCTCGAGCAGTACTTC.

The CDR3 bases are TGTGCCAGCAGCCCGCGGGGACAGCGAGAAAAACTGTTTTTT. This gives the protein CASSPRGQREKLFF. The chain is built from TRBV13 and TRBJ1-4; 7 nucleotides match TRBD1. The CDR3 consists of 14 residues. CDR1 PRHDT and CDR2 FYEKMQ come from the germline V gene (reference sequence). V was clipped by 5 bases and J by 8 bases; unmatched bases: 8.

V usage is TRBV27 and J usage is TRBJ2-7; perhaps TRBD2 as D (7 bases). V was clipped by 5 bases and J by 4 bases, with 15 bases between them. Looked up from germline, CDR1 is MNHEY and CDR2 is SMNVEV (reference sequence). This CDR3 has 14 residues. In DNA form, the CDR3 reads TGTGCCAGCAGTCCCTCGGGGGGACATTACGAGCAGTACTTC. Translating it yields CASSPSGGHYEQYF.

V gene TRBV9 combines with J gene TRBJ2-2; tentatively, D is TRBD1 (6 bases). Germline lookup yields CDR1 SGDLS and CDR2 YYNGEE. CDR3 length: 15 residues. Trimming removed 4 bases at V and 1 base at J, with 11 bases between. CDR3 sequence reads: CASSTPGQNTGELFF. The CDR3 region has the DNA TGTGCCAGCAGCACCCCGGGACAGAACACCGGGGAGCTGTTTTTT. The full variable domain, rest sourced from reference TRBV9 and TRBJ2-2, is DSGVTQTPKHLITATGQRVTLRCSPRSGDLSVYWYQQSLDQGLQFLIQYYNGEERAKGNILERFSAQQFPDLHSELNLSSLELGDSALYFCASSTPGQNTGELFFGEGSRLTVL.

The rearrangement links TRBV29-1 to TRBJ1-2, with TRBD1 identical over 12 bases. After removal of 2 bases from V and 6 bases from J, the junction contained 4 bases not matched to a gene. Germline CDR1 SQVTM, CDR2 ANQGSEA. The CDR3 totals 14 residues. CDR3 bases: TGCAGCGTTGAAAAGGGGACAGGGGGCGATGGCTACACCTTC. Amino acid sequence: CSVEKGTGGDGYTF.

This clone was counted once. CDR3 protein: CAWRRQGANYGYTF. The CDR3 DNA sequence: TGTGCCTGGAGAAGACAGGGGGCTAACTATGGCTACACCTTC. This rearrangement joins TRBV30 to TRBJ1-2, with TRBD1 matching 9 bases. V shed 3 bases and J 0 bases; nucleotides not matched to a gene: 2. Germline loops: CDR1 GTSNPN, CDR2 SVGIG (reference sequence). The CDR3 is 14 residues long.

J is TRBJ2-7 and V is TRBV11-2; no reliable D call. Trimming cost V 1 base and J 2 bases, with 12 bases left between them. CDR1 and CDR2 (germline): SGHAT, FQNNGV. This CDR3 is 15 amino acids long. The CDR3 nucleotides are TGTGCCAGCAGCTTAGCGAGTTATGAAACCTACGAGCAGTACTTC. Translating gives CASSLASYETYEQYF.

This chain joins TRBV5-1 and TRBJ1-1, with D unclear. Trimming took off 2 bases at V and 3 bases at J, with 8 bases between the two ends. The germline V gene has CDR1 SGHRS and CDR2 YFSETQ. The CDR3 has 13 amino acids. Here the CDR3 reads CASSLGGDTEAFF. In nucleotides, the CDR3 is TGCGCCAGCAGCTTAGGTGGAGACACTGAAGCTTTCTTT.

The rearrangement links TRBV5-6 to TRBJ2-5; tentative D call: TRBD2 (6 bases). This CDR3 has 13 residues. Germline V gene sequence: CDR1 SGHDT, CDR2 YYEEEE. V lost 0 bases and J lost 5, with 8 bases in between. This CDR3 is CASSLGGGETQYF. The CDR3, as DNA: TGTGCCAGCAGCTTGGGCGGAGGGGAGACCCAGTACTTC.

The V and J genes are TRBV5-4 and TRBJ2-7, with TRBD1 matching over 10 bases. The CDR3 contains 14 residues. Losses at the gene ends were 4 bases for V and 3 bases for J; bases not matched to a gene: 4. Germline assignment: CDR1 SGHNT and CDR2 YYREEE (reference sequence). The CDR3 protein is CASSEGQGIYEQYF. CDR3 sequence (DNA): TGTGCCAGCAGCGAGGGACAGGGGATCTACGAGCAGTACTTC.

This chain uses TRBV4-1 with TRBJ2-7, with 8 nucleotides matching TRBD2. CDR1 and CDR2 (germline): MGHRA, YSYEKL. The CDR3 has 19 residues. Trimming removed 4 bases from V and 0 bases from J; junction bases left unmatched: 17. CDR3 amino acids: CASSPILAESLRSSYEQYF. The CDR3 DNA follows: TGCGCCAGCAGCCCCATACTAGCGGAGAGCCTTCGTAGCTCCTACGAGCAGTACTTC.

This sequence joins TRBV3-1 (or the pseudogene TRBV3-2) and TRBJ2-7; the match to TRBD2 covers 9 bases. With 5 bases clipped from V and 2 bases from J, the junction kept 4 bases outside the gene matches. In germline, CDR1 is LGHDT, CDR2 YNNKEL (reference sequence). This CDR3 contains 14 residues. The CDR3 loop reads CASSRAGGTYEQYF. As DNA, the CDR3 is TGTGCCAGCAGCAGAGCGGGAGGCACCTACGAGCAGTACTTC.